The 23 T cell receptor beta chains presented below share a single source sample, sequenced in a study of cytomegalovirus exposure and HLA in healthy donors. In the PCR, 60 Vbeta and 13 Jbeta primers were used. This table comes from immunoSEQ multiplex PCR, and its TCRdb copy is limited to in-frame clones, with some not included. This table has 65,000 to 70,000 clones, roughly 79% appearing once. Sequences were obtained from PBMCs. The receptors here all came from a man between 45 and 60 years old in good health and CMV-seronegative.

The chain joins TRBV2 to TRBJ2-5; possibly TRBD1 for D (6 bases). Germline CDR1 and CDR2: SNHLY and FYNNEI. The CDR3 is 16 amino acids. Deletions cut 3 bases from V and 5 bases from J, with 19 bases between. CDR3 bases: TGTGCCAGCAGTGAGTCCCGGGACATTGTGTTTGAGACCCAGTACTTC. This encodes CASSESRDIVFETQYF.

Concerning this clone itself: The junction departs from germline at one end; a sequencing error may be responsible. For the CDR3, the DNA is TGTGCCAACAGCTTGAAAAGCGGGGGGGCAGAGACCCGGTACTTC. Translating gives CANSLKSGGAETRYF. The chain joins TRBV5-4 to TRBJ2-5; 10 nucleotides agree with TRBD2. The CDR3 covers 15 residues. The V gene's germline CDR1 is SGHNT and CDR2 YYREEE (reference sequence).

The chain couples TRBV14 to TRBJ1-2; D gene unclear. The CDR3 runs to 13 residues. CDR1 and CDR2 from the germline V gene are SGHDN and FVKESK. V was pared by 0 bases and J by 6 bases, with 8 bases between. CDR3 in DNA: TGTGCCAGCAGCCAAGAATTAACAGATGGCTACACCTTC. It encodes CASSQELTDGYTF.

The count of this clone is one. The rearrangement links TRBV7-2 to TRBJ1-4; no reliable D call. Germline V gene data show CDR1 as SGHTA and CDR2 as FQGNSA. This CDR3 has 14 residues. The ends were cut back, 4 bases at V and 3 bases at J, with 9 bases in the middle. The CDR3 is CASSSSIPNEKLFF. In DNA, the CDR3 is TGTGCCAGCAGCTCTAGTATACCTAATGAAAAACTGTTTTTT.

This chain uses TRBV6-6 with TRBJ1-3; 7 bases are shared with TRBD1. V gave up 8 bases and J gave up 2 bases; unmatched junction bases: 9. Germline V gene lookup returns CDR1 MNHNY and CDR2 SVGAGI (reference sequence). This CDR3 is 15 amino acids long. The CDR3 reads CASGLGQGAGNTIYF. CDR3 DNA: TGTGCCAGCGGCCTCGGGCAGGGGGCTGGAAACACCATATATTTT.

V usage is TRBV4-2 and J usage is TRBJ1-2; D is unresolved. The CDR3 is 16 amino acids. Per germline, CDR1 LGHNA and CDR2 YNFKEQ. The V end was cut by 0 bases, the J end by 4 bases, with 15 bases between. For the CDR3, the DNA is TGTGCCAGCAGCCAAGATAAAACTCAGACGGGCTATGGCTACACCTTC. Translated: CASSQDKTQTGYGYTF.

The chain combines TRBV9 with TRBJ2-1; D remains ambiguous. Per germline, CDR1 SGDLS and CDR2 YYNGEE. This CDR3 has 15 residues. The V and J ends lost 2 bases and 9 bases respectively, with 18 bases between them. The CDR3 loop reads CASSVQETSSGEQFF. In DNA, the CDR3 is TGTGCCAGCAGCGTCCAGGAAACGAGCTCCGGTGAGCAGTTCTTC.

The chain carries TRBV27 and TRBJ1-6; tentative D call: TRBD1 (5 bases). CDR1 and CDR2 from the germline V gene are MNHEY and SMNVEV (reference sequence). This CDR3 region has 20 residues. The V and J ends lost 0 bases and 0 bases respectively, with 18 bases between them. As DNA, the CDR3 is TGTGCCAGCAGTTTATCCACGGCAGGGTACCTGAGCTCCTATAATTCACCCCTCCACTTT. It translates to CASSLSTAGYLSSYNSPLHF.

There are a few counts of this clone. This chain uses TRBV7-9 with TRBJ2-7, with TRBD1 as a possible D gene (5 bases). The CDR3 spans 13 residues. The V and J ends lost 4 bases and 2 bases respectively, with 9 bases between them. Germline CDR1 SEHNR, CDR2 FQNEAQ (reference sequence). Here the CDR3 reads CASSSGAAYEQYF. The CDR3 DNA follows: TGTGCCAGCAGCTCTGGGGCCGCCTACGAGCAGTACTTC.

The CDR3 DNA follows: TGTGCCAGCAGTCTTGACAAAATCAATCAGCCCCAGCATTTT. Encoded protein: CASSLDKINQPQHF. The V and J genes are TRBV27 and TRBJ1-5; D unclear. The germline CDR1 and CDR2 sequences are MNHEY and SMNVEV (reference sequence). V was clipped by 5 bases and J by 3 bases, with 11 bases between them. CDR3 length: 14 amino acids.

In regard to this clone: The junction departs from germline at one end; a sequencing error may be responsible. The J gene is TRBJ2-1, the V gene TRBV7-7; D call uncertain. The germline V gene encodes CDR1 SSHAT and CDR2 FNYEAQ (reference sequence). There are 15 residues in the CDR3. The CDR3 DNA follows: TGTGCTAGCAGCCCTCAAGTAGCTTCCTACAATGAGCAGTTCTTC. Translation: CASSPQVASYNEQFF.

The sample holds a few counts of this clone. The V and J genes are TRBV2 and TRBJ2-2; D possibly corresponds to TRBD2 (6 bases). The CDR3 has 15 amino acids. Trimming cost V 6 bases and J 1 base, with 12 bases left between them. CDR1 and CDR2 from the germline V gene are SNHLY and FYNNEI. The chain's CDR3 is CASRLTRLNTGELFF. CDR3 nucleotide sequence: TGTGCCAGCAGGTTGACTAGACTGAACACCGGGGAGCTGTTTTTT.

This clone has ten or more counts. The chain is built from TRBV2 and TRBJ1-1, with TRBD1 identical over 8 bases. CDR3 length: 14 residues. The ends lost 5 bases at V and 3 bases at J; junction bases unmatched: 5. Per the germline V gene, CDR1 is SNHLY and CDR2 is FYNNEI. This chain's CDR3 is CASSRQGWDTEAFF. CDR3 in DNA: TGTGCCAGCAGTCGACAGGGGTGGGACACTGAAGCTTTCTTT. The full variable domain, in which reference TRBV2 and TRBJ1-1 provide the parts outside the CDR3, is EPEVTQTPSHQVTQMGQEVILRCVPISNHLYFYWYRQILGQKVEFLVSFYNNEISEKSEIFDDQFSVERPDGSNFTLKIRSTKLEDSAMYFCASSRQGWDTEAFFGQGTRLTVV.

This clone showed up just a few times. CDR3 residues: CASAPGTTSYEQYF. The CDR3 DNA sequence: TGTGCCAGCGCTCCCGGGACTACCTCCTACGAGCAGTACTTC. V is TRBV18 and J is TRBJ2-7; TRBD2 matches at 7 bases. The germline V gene has CDR1 KGHSH and CDR2 LQKENI. CDR3 length: 14 amino acids. Trimming cost V 8 bases and J 0 bases; bases outside gene matches: 7.

CDR3 amino acids: CASSPGQRLRTDTQYF. The CDR3 DNA sequence: TGTGCCAGCAGCCCGGGACAGCGTCTTCGCACAGATACGCAGTATTTT. V is TRBV28 and J is TRBJ2-3; 7 bases line up with TRBD1. V lost 6 bases, J lost 1 base, and 10 bases stayed unmatched. Germline CDR1 reads MDHEN; CDR2 reads SYDVKM. CDR3 length equals 16 residues.

This clone was seen only a few times. The rearrangement joins TRBV6-1 to TRBJ1-1, with D possibly matching TRBD1 (5 bases). V gave up 2 bases and J gave up 6 bases, with 7 bases separating them. The CDR3 is 12 amino acids. The germline V gene encodes CDR1 MNHNS and CDR2 SASEGT. CDR3 DNA: TGTGCCAGCAGTGAACGACAGCCTGAAGCTTTCTTT. Its protein is CASSERQPEAFF.

The V and J genes are TRBV5-1 and TRBJ2-2; TRBD1 agrees at 9 bases. There are 16 residues in the CDR3. Looked up from germline, CDR1 is SGHRS and CDR2 is YFSETQ. V trimming: 4 bases; J trimming: 3 bases; junction bases outside the gene matches: 7. The chain's CDR3 is CASSHRGHRDTGELFF. The CDR3 bases are TGCGCCAGCAGCCACAGGGGGCACCGAGACACCGGGGAGCTGTTTTTT.

The rearrangement links TRBV4-1 to TRBJ1-5; TRBD1 matches at 7 bases. The ends lost 0 bases at V and 2 bases at J; junction bases unmatched: 4. CDR1 and CDR2 (germline): MGHRA, YSYEKL. This CDR3 region has 16 residues. As DNA, the CDR3 is TGCGCCAGCAGCCAAGAGACAGGGCGGCGCAATCAGCCCCAGCATTTT. It translates to CASSQETGRRNQPQHF.

The rearrangement links TRBV10-3 to TRBJ2-2; D unclear. This CDR3 spans 15 amino acids. Between the trimmed V and J ends, which lost 0 bases and 8 bases, there was a span of 13 bases. Germline V gene lookup returns CDR1 ENHRY and CDR2 SYGVKD. The CDR3 loop is CAISESETESGELFF. The CDR3 bases are TGTGCCATCAGTGAGTCCGAGACTGAATCTGGGGAGCTGTTTTTT.

The chain recombines TRBV6-4 with TRBJ1-2; D is unclear. V was trimmed by 6 bases and J by 0 bases, leaving 11 bases between them. The CDR3 has 14 amino acids. The germline V gene has CDR1 MRHNA and CDR2 SNTAGT. The CDR3, as DNA: TGTGCCAGCAGACTGACGGACTCTAACTATGGCTACACCTTC. It is translated as CASRLTDSNYGYTF.

V and J are TRBV7-2 and TRBJ1-1; D not certain. The CDR3 length is 13 residues. Germline V gene lookup returns CDR1 SGHTA and CDR2 FQGNSA. V was cut by 1 base and J by 3 bases, with 6 bases left in between. The CDR3 loop reads CASSLGGDTEAFF. The CDR3 nucleotides are TGTGCCAGCAGCTTAGGCGGAGACACTGAAGCTTTCTTT.

The genes are TRBV5-6 and TRBJ2-3; 11 bases agree with TRBD2. With V trimmed by 5 bases and J by 6 bases, 8 bases remained unmatched. Germline-derived CDR1 and CDR2 are SGHDT and YYEEEE. The CDR3 sequence is 15 residues long. The CDR3: CASSETSGKGDTQYF. CDR3 DNA sequence: TGTGCCAGCAGTGAGACTAGCGGGAAGGGGGATACGCAGTATTTT. The full variable domain, rest sourced from reference TRBV5-6 and TRBJ2-3, is DAGVTQSPTHLIKTRGQQVTLRCSPKSGHDTVSWYQQALGQGPQFIFQYYEEEERQRGNFPDRFSGHQFPNYSSELNVNALLLGDSALYLCASSETSGKGDTQYFGPGTRLTVL.

This clone was picked up a small number of times. The V and J genes are TRBV5-1 and TRBJ1-1, with TRBD1 matching over 9 bases. CDR3 size: 15 residues. Germline CDR1 and CDR2: SGHRS and YFSETQ. The junction had 5 bases not matched to a gene; V was cut back by 1 base and J by 4 bases. This CDR3 reads CASSLPNRGPTEAFF. The CDR3 coding sequence is TGCGCCAGCAGCTTGCCTAACAGGGGGCCCACTGAAGCTTTCTTT.